This TCR beta chain came from a study of cytomegalovirus exposure and HLA in healthy donors. Sequencing was performed with immunoSEQ multiplex PCR; in TCRdb, only in-frame clones are kept and a portion is missing. The sample records approximately 150,000 clones, around nine tenths being singletons. This clone was picked up a small number of times. The V gene lost 1 base and the J gene lost 6 bases, with 10 bases spanning the gap. Germline loops: CDR1 MGHRA, CDR2 YSYEKL. This CDR3 spans 14 amino acids. The rearrangement joins TRBV4-1 to TRBJ1-5, with unresolved D. The sample was PBMCs. This receptor was taken from a woman aged 25 to 39 in good health and CMV-seronegative. CDR3 protein: CASSQGELGQPQHF. The CDR3 DNA reads TGCGCCAGCAGCCAAGGGGAGTTGGGTCAGCCCCAGCATTTT.